This TCR beta chain was recovered during a study of blood T cells in healthy people across ages. Each sample had at least 7 million PBMCs isolated. A J-beta primer mix and a sample-barcoded 5' primer were used in a second PCR of about 7 to 12 cycles. Each cDNA molecule carried a tag from a template-switch adaptor that contained 12 random nucleotides. Each CDR3 protein gets one entry after TCRdb re-called the 5' RACE reads with MiXCR. The data contain some 1.7 million distinct CDR3 sequences, 25% to 30% of them seen just once; the ten biggest clones take up 7.7%. Sequencing was performed on blood. This clonotype was obtained from a woman in her twenties or thirties in good health.

CDR3: CSASVLVTDTQYF. CDR3 sequence (DNA): TGCAGTGCTAGCGTCCTGGTCACAGATACGCAGTATTTT. The chain recombines TRBV20-1 with TRBJ2-3; D is uncertain. Germline loops: CDR1 DFQATT, CDR2 SNEGSKA (reference sequence). Trimming took 3 bases from V and 2 from J, leaving 9 bases between them. The CDR3 is 13 amino acids.